These T cell receptor beta chains were read from a single sample in a study of T cell repertoires in cytomegalovirus infection. Antigens of these TCRs are unknown. TCRdb ran MiXCR on the reads and lists one entry per CDR3 protein. The repertoire includes hundreds of thousands of distinct CDR3 sequences, approximately 30% of them detected once, and around 12% sits in the top ten. This specimen was cultured CD8+ T cells from PBMCs, taken from culture after CMV antigen stimulation. The receptors here all came from a human donor in good health (CMV status not recorded). Some clones in this sample may be carry-over from other donors' samples. Both conserved end residues are part of each CDR3. Fields, in order: CDR3 length, V gene, D gene, clone size, J gene, CDR3 protein, CDR3 DNA. D genes are given only for firm matches. Not every row has a clone size; where given, it reads once, few, many or a size class.

>17|TRBV7-4|-|-|TRBJ2-1
CASSLYGPGDPRGGQFF
TGTGCCAGCAGCTTATATGGTCCGGGGGACCCCAGGGGAGGGCAGTTCTTC
>17|TRBV19|-|-|TRBJ1-1
CASSIFHATQPNTEAFF
TGTGCCAGTAGTATCTTCCACGCGACACAGCCGAACACTGAAGCTTTCTTT
>13|TRBV2|-|-|TRBJ2-3
CASRGYRTDTQYF
TGTGCCAGCAGGGGATATAGGACAGATACGCAGTATTTT
>17|TRBV7-2|TRBD1|many|TRBJ2-2
CASSLERDRANTGELFF
TGTGCCAGCAGCTTGGAAAGGGACAGGGCGAACACCGGGGAGCTGTTTTTT
>13|TRBV12-3/TRBV12-4|-|few|TRBJ1-1
CASSFGRATEAFF
TGTGCCAGCAGTTTCGGCAGGGCCACTGAAGCTTTCTTT
>17|TRBV4-1|-|-|TRBJ2-1
CASSRSPPSGSNNEQFF
TGCGCCAGCAGCCGATCTCCCCCCTCCGGGTCTAACAATGAGCAGTTCTTC
>13|TRBV7-9|-|-|TRBJ2-1
CASSLGGWVEQFF
TGTGCCAGCAGCTTAGGGGGGTGGGTTGAGCAGTTCTTC
>15|TRBV7-6|TRBD1|many|TRBJ2-2
CASSLIAGGTGELFF
TGTGCCAGCAGCCTAATCGCAGGGGGCACCGGGGAGCTGTTTTTT
>17|TRBV2|TRBD1|-|TRBJ2-2
CASTGDREAKNTGELFF
TGTGCCAGCACCGGGGACAGGGAGGCAAAAAACACCGGGGAGCTGTTTTTT
>17|TRBV7-9|TRBD2|few|TRBJ2-5
CASSSATSGGYQETQYF
TGTGCCAGCAGCTCCGCGACTAGCGGAGGGTACCAAGAGACCCAGTACTTC
>13|TRBV20-1|TRBD1|few|TRBJ2-2
CSAGDRGPGELFF
TGCAGTGCTGGGGACAGGGGCCCCGGGGAGCTGTTTTTT
>17|TRBV6-6|TRBD1|-|TRBJ2-3
CASIPLSGTGRMDTQYF
TGTGCCAGCATTCCTCTTTCTGGGACAGGGCGAATGGATACGCAGTATTTT
>13|TRBV6-5|TRBD1|-|TRBJ1-2
CASGGGSHYGYTF
TGTGCCAGCGGAGGGGGCAGTCACTATGGCTACACCTTC
>15|TRBV14|-|-|TRBJ1-6
CASSQDYRVNSPLHF
TGTGCCAGCAGCCAAGATTATAGGGTTAATTCACCCCTCCACTTT